This T cell receptor beta chain appears in the sequencing data of a study of regulatory T cells in long-lasting Graves disease. Only a few counts were recorded for this clonotype. Relying on iRepertoire HTBI primers and Arm-PCR of CDR3 regions, the team built TCR beta libraries. TCRdb reprocessed the multiplex PCR reads via MiXCR and lists one record per CDR3 protein. The sample lists about 420,000 distinct CDR3 sequences; around 15% were seen once. Time point given: newly diagnosed GD, antithyroid drugs for less than 3 months. The TCR library was made from RNA that had been extracted from PBMCs in TRIzol. Germline CDR1 reads SGDLS; CDR2 reads YYNGEE. The CDR3 spans 17 residues. V lost 4 bases, J lost 4 bases, and 15 bases stayed unmatched. The sample also formed part of further work on T cells in Graves' hyperthyroidism and ophthalmopathy.

This chain links TRBV9 with TRBJ2-3; 7 bases agree with TRBD1. This TCR came from a woman aged 18 to 35 with Graves disease. The sample consisted of peripheral blood mononuclear cells (PBMCs), taken at new diagnosis, from a patient treated with antithyroid drugs. In DNA form, the CDR3 reads TGTGCCAGCAGCCCCCCCCAGGGACAGCAAAAATCAGATACGCAGTATTTT. Residues: CASSPPQGQQKSDTQYF.